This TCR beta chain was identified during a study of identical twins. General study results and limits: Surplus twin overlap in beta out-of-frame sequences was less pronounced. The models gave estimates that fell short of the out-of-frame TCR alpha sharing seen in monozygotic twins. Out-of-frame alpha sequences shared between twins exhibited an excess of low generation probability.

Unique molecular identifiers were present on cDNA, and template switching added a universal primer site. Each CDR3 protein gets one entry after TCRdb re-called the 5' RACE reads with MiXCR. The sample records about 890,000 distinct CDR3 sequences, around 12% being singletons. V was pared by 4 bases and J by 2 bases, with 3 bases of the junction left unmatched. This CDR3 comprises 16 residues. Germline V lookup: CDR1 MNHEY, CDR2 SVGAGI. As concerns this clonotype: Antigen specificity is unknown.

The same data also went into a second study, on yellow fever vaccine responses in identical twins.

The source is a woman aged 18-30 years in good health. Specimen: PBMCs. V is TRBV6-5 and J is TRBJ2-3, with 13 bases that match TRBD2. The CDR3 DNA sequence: TGTGCCAGCAGTTTGACTAGCGGGGGGCTCACAGATACGCAGTATTTT. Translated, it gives CASSLTSGGLTDTQYF.